Listed here are 9 T cell receptor beta chains from one sample, sequenced in a study of cytomegalovirus exposure and HLA in healthy donors (dated 2017 in TCRdb). The library was prepared using the immunoSEQ multiplex PCR assay. The multiplex PCR relied on a mix of 60 forward primers for TCR Vbeta segments and 13 reverse primers for TCR Jbeta segments. Drawn from immuneACCESS, this table holds only the in-frame rearrangements with V and J called that TCRdb kept. Clones are partly lost; checked studies trace under half to an unresolved V gene and leave the rest unexplained. The sample table holds some 100,000 clones, of which under 80% were seen once. 11% of the sample goes to the ten largest clones. The material sequenced was PBMCs. The receptor source for this set is a woman aged 45-59 years in good health and CMV-seropositive.

This clone was seen more than once but under ten times. The chain has TRBV29-1 and TRBJ1-2; weak D call: TRBD1 (6 bases). Trimming took 6 bases from V and 5 from J, leaving 16 bases between them. The CDR3 is 13 amino acids. Germline CDR1 is SQVTM and CDR2 is ANQGSEA. The CDR3 spells CSVETGLGYGYTF. The CDR3, as DNA: TGCAGCGTAGAAACAGGGCTCGGGTATGGCTACACCTTC.

This clone was seen more than once but under ten times. The chain employs TRBV6-1 and TRBJ1-2, with 10 bases aligning to TRBD1. The CDR3 length is 15 residues. From germline, CDR1 is MNHNS and CDR2 SASEGT. Trimming at V came to 6 bases and at J to 4 bases, leaving 8 bases not matched to a gene. CDR3 protein: CASSPDRGVGYGYTF. The CDR3 DNA sequence: TGTGCCAGCAGCCCGGACAGGGGGGTCGGCTATGGCTACACCTTC.

As to this clone: The junction departs from germline at one end; a sequencing error may be responsible. The gene calls are TRBV6-5 and TRBJ1-1; possibly TRBD1 for D (5 bases). Germline CDR1 reads MNHEY; CDR2 reads SVGAGI. The CDR3 is 13 amino acids. The CDR3 DNA reads as TGTGTCAGCAGACGACAGACTCACACTGAAGCTTTCTTT. Translated: CVSRRQTHTEAFF.

Only a few counts were recorded for this clone. V is TRBV7-2 and J is TRBJ1-2, with 8 bases identical to TRBD1. V lost 4 bases, J lost 8 bases, and 15 bases stayed unmatched. The CDR3 covers 16 residues. Germline CDR1 SGHTA, CDR2 FQGNSA. CDR3 in DNA: TGTGCCAGCAGCTCGCTGTGGACAGGGTGGAATAGGGGCTACACCTTC. Its translation is CASSSLWTGWNRGYTF.

The chain couples TRBV6-1 to TRBJ2-7, with D tentatively TRBD2 (6 bases). Germline lookup yields CDR1 MNHNS and CDR2 SASEGT. V was clipped by 8 bases and J by 3 bases, with 20 bases between them. The CDR3 runs to 15 residues. The CDR3 DNA follows: TGTGCCAGCCTCCTTGAGGGAGGCGTATTCTACGAGCAGTACTTC. It yields the protein CASLLEGGVFYEQYF.

The chain links TRBV4-2 to TRBJ2-7; weak D call: TRBD1 (6 bases). Trimming pared 4 bases from V and 5 bases from J, leaving 12 bases between. The V gene's germline CDR1 is LGHNA and CDR2 YNFKEQ. The CDR3 covers 13 residues. In DNA form, the CDR3 reads TGTGCCAGCAGCCCCCCCGGGGACAACGAGCAGTACTTC. Residues: CASSPPGDNEQYF.

This clone has only one observation. This chain links TRBV5-1 with TRBJ1-1; TRBD1 is a possible D gene (5 bases). Trimming stripped 3 bases from V and 1 base from J, with 10 bases between. CDR1 is SGHRS, CDR2 YFSETQ, per germline. This CDR3 has 14 residues. Here the CDR3 reads CASSSQAPNTEAFF. CDR3 nucleotides: TGCGCCAGCAGCTCACAGGCACCGAACACTGAAGCTTTCTTT.

This chain joins TRBV27 and TRBJ2-2; TRBD1 aligns across 9 bases. CDR3 size: 17 residues. The germline V gene has CDR1 MNHEY and CDR2 SMNVEV (reference sequence). Trimming at V came to 4 bases and at J to 5 bases, leaving 11 bases not matched to a gene. The CDR3, as DNA: TGTGCCAGCAGTTCTATCGGCGGGACAGGGAGTACCGGGGAGCTGTTTTTT. Protein sequence: CASSSIGGTGSTGELFF.

The chain links TRBV7-2 to TRBJ2-7; D unresolved. V was shortened by 2 bases and J by 2 bases, with 10 bases between the two germline ends. Germline assignment: CDR1 SGHTA and CDR2 FQGNSA. This CDR3 contains 14 residues. The CDR3: CASSLMPQTYEQYF. The CDR3 DNA sequence: TGTGCCAGCAGCTTAATGCCGCAGACCTACGAGCAGTACTTC.